This entry concerns a single TCR beta chain. What it binds is unknown. Method: immunoSEQ multiplex PCR; TCRdb's copy keeps in-frame clones and lacks some. The data show around 88,000 clones, roughly nine tenths seen once. This sample was taken from a study of T cell responses to AZD1222 COVID-19 vaccine. Whole-study results and caveats: Spike-specific TCR breadth rose after two AZD1222 doses, and depth rose as well. Most donors were white British and more were female, and clonal diversity was possibly underestimated. Sampling captured repertoires only after the peak T cell response.

The TCR comes from an adult in good health. This specimen was peripheral blood, taken on day 0 of AZD1222 vaccination.

CDR3 in DNA: TGTGCCAGCAGCCTTGCCGGGACACCCGGGACTAGGGGCTACGAGCAGTACTTC. It translates to CASSLAGTPGTRGYEQYF. This chain uses TRBV3-1 (or the pseudogene TRBV3-2) with TRBJ2-7, with TRBD2 matching 8 bases. CDR1 LGHDT and CDR2 YNNKEL come from the germline V gene (reference sequence). This CDR3 comprises 18 residues. Trimming took 4 bases from V and 3 from J; bases not matched to a gene: 17.